Listed below are T cell receptor beta chains from one sample, sequenced in a study of blood T cell repertoires in COVID-19. Here immunoSEQ multiplex PCR was the method, and the copy in TCRdb shows in-frame clones only, minus some. The repertoire holds some 200,000 clones, under 85% seen once, with approximately 6.2% in the top ten. Material for sequencing was peripheral blood. All receptors derive from a woman in her thirties or forties with acute or convalescent COVID-19. Both conserved end residues are part of each CDR3. D genes are given only for firm matches.

D gene: NA; J gene: TRBJ2-7; V gene: TRBV10-3; CDR3 protein: CAIRTKTYEQYF
D gene: NA; J gene: TRBJ1-1; V gene: TRBV13; CDR3 protein: CASSLGRALNTEAFF
D gene: NA; J gene: TRBJ1-2; V gene: TRBV7-9; CDR3 protein: CASSHHQGLSYGYTF
D gene: NA; J gene: TRBJ1-5; V gene: TRBV7-8; CDR3 protein: CASSLLTGHQPQHF
D gene: NA; J gene: TRBJ1-1; V gene: TRBV28; CDR3 protein: CASSSRWTEAFF
D gene: NA; J gene: TRBJ1-6; V gene: TRBV11-2; CDR3 protein: CASSLSRGSPLHF
D gene: NA; J gene: TRBJ1-5; V gene: TRBV19; CDR3 protein: CASSGQTNNQPQHF
D gene: NA; J gene: TRBJ2-1; V gene: TRBV29-1; CDR3 protein: CSVGQPYNEQFF
D gene: NA; J gene: TRBJ2-3; V gene: TRBV5-6; CDR3 protein: CASSWGDLTDTQYF
D gene: NA; J gene: TRBJ1-5; V gene: TRBV2; CDR3 protein: CASQAGFNQPQHF
D gene: NA; J gene: TRBJ2-5; V gene: TRBV24-1; CDR3 protein: CATSGDTGETQYF
D gene: NA; J gene: TRBJ1-1; V gene: TRBV4-1; CDR3 protein: CASSQAGGRDTEAFF
D gene: NA; J gene: TRBJ1-1; V gene: TRBV29-1; CDR3 protein: CSVVRERAFF
D gene: NA; J gene: TRBJ2-7; V gene: TRBV5-4; CDR3 protein: CASSLDSGPYEQYF
D gene: TRBD1; J gene: TRBJ2-1; V gene: TRBV7-2; CDR3 protein: CASSSSRGSSYNEQFF
D gene: TRBD1; J gene: TRBJ1-6; V gene: TRBV27; CDR3 protein: CASSNIGGTGASPLHF
D gene: TRBD1; J gene: TRBJ1-5; V gene: TRBV5-5; CDR3 protein: CASSPDRGGNQPQHF
D gene: TRBD1; J gene: TRBJ2-2; V gene: TRBV4-2; CDR3 protein: CASSQVGGQGRWELFF
D gene: TRBD1; J gene: TRBJ1-4; V gene: TRBV28; CDR3 protein: CASSLNGQGDYEKLFF
D gene: NA; J gene: TRBJ1-6; V gene: TRBV10-2; CDR3 protein: CASRGGSYNSPLHF
D gene: TRBD2; J gene: TRBJ2-3; V gene: TRBV7-9; CDR3 protein: CASSRLTSGGRTDTQYF
D gene: NA; J gene: TRBJ1-1; V gene: TRBV7-8; CDR3 protein: CASSLGPGSVEAFF
D gene: TRBD1; J gene: TRBJ1-2; V gene: TRBV28; CDR3 protein: CASRRDRLYGYTF
D gene: TRBD1; J gene: TRBJ2-2; V gene: TRBV24-1; CDR3 protein: CATSDPGQGNTGELFF
D gene: NA; J gene: TRBJ1-1; V gene: TRBV28; CDR3 protein: CATLSPGRGTEAFF
D gene: NA; J gene: TRBJ2-1; V gene: TRBV2; CDR3 protein: CASSEGAGISFFF
D gene: NA; J gene: TRBJ2-7; V gene: TRBV28; CDR3 protein: CASSQYRDEQYF
D gene: NA; J gene: TRBJ1-6; V gene: TRBV5-1; CDR3 protein: CASSRGNSPLHF
D gene: NA; J gene: TRBJ1-6; V gene: TRBV19; CDR3 protein: CASSTVDLLRGLNSPLHF
D gene: TRBD1; J gene: TRBJ1-5; V gene: TRBV7-9; CDR3 protein: CASSLGTGGLNQPQHF
D gene: NA; J gene: TRBJ1-1; V gene: TRBV28; CDR3 protein: CASSLAGAPDTEAFF
D gene: TRBD1; J gene: TRBJ2-2; V gene: TRBV7-9; CDR3 protein: CASSPHLRQGTNTGELFF
D gene: NA; J gene: TRBJ2-2; V gene: TRBV28; CDR3 protein: CASSYPRLGPGELFF
D gene: NA; J gene: TRBJ2-7; V gene: TRBV28; CDR3 protein: CASSWVGSTGWYEQYF